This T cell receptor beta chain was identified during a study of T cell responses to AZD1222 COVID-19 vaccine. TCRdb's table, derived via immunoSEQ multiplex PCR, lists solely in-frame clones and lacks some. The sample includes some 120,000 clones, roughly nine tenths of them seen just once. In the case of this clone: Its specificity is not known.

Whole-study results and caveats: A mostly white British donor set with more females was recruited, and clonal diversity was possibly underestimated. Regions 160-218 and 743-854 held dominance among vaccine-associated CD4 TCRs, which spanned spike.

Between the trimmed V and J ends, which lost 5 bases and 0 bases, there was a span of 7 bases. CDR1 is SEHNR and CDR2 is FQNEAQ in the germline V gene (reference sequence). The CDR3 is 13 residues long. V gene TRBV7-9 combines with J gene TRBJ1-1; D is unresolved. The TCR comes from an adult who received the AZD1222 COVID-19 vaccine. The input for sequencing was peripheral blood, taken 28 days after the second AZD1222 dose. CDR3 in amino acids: CASSHDLNTEAFF. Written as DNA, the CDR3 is TGTGCCAGCAGCCATGACCTGAACACTGAAGCTTTCTTT.